This entry is about one T cell receptor beta chain. Its antigen has not been determined. Base qualities were left out, and no much larger clone turns up one base away. The source of the sample is a study of yellow fever vaccine responses in identical twins (dated by TCRdb to 2017 to 2018). For context, the study as a whole: In the study, vaccine-responding T cell clones were precisely tracked in identical twins.

The investigation overall reported the following: The T cell response to vaccination in identical twins was reported by the authors to appear partly convergent and partly personalized.

The CDR3, cysteine through phenylalanine, is 16 amino acids long. Only the CDR3 DNA is retained, 48 bases long and in frame from the first base. CDR1 and CDR2 (SGHAT, FQNNGV) derive from the germline V gene. V is cut by 4 bases and J by 2 bases, and the space between the germline ends is 15 bases. The protocol used for the library was RT-PCR. Sequenced on an Illumina HiSeq 2500. Using fastp trimming at Q25 and MiXCR clonotype assembly, TCRdb reanalyzed the public sequencing data and kept in-frame beta chains. CDR3 protein sequences are deduplicated, and each keeps its most common genes and DNA. The sample table holds some 15,000 distinct CDR3 sequences, of which 65% to 85% were seen once. About 0.7% of the sample is taken by the ten largest.

The sequence joins TRBV11-2 to TRBJ2-1; the D call is possibly TRBD1 or TRBD2, each sharing 6 bases. The sequencing used T cells from blood (PBMCs), unsorted or a sorted subset (not recorded which), collected before or after yellow fever vaccination (not recorded which). This clonotype originated in a woman aged 18-29 years who received the yellow fever vaccine. Donor details come from another sample of the same person, matched by shared clones. The base sequence is TGTGCCAGCAGCTCCATTCGGGGGACAACCTACAATGAGCAGTTCTTC. Translation gives CASSSIRGTTYNEQFF. The variable domain in full, with residues beyond the CDR3 obtained from the reference TRBV11-2 and TRBJ2-1 genes, is EAGVAQSPRYKIIEKRQSVAFWCNPISGHATLYWYQQILGQGPKLLIQFQNNGVVDDSQLPKDRFSAERLKGVDSTLKIQPAKLEDSAVYLCASSSIRGTTYNEQFFGPGTRLTVL.